The next 26 T cell receptor beta chains were all read from a single sample in a study of cytotoxic CD8 clonotypes in ibrutinib-treated CLL. TCRdb keeps only in-frame clones here, not all; method: immunoSEQ multiplex PCR. This sample has 130,000 or so clones; 70% to 80% occur once, and the top ten carry roughly 12%. Sequencing used PBMCs, obtained after 12 months of ibrutinib treatment. The receptors derive from a human donor with chronic lymphocytic leukemia.

This sequence joins TRBV4-1 and TRBJ1-4, with TRBD1 identical over 9 bases. Germline V gene data show CDR1 as MGHRA and CDR2 as YSYEKL. There are 15 residues in the CDR3. With 3 bases clipped from V and 7 bases from J, the junction kept 6 bases outside the gene matches. The CDR3 region is CASSHTGGVGEKLFF. The CDR3 DNA reads as TGCGCCAGCAGCCACACAGGGGGCGTCGGTGAAAAACTGTTTTTT.

The chain recombines TRBV28 with TRBJ2-3; 10 bases line up with TRBD2. The germline gives CDR1 MDHEN, CDR2 SYDVKM. After removal of 7 bases from V and 4 bases from J, the junction contained 5 bases not matched to a gene. The CDR3 extends over 14 amino acids. CDR3 region: CASKRTSGSDTQYF. The CDR3 DNA reads as TGTGCCAGCAAGAGGACTAGCGGTTCAGATACGCAGTATTTT.

The chain combines TRBV7-2 with TRBJ2-3, with 8 positions matching TRBD2. V lost 5 bases and J lost 2; bases outside the gene matches: 9. CDR3 size: 16 residues. Germline V gene lookup returns CDR1 SGHTA and CDR2 FQGNSA. CDR3 DNA sequence: TGTGCCAGCAGCCCGCGGCTAGCGGGCGTCACAGATACGCAGTATTTT. Its translation is CASSPRLAGVTDTQYF.

The V gene is TRBV10-3, the J gene TRBJ2-7; 8 positions match TRBD1. CDR1 is ENHRY, CDR2 SYGVKD, per germline. J gave up 2 bases and V 6 bases, and 9 bases lay outside the gene matches. The CDR3 runs 15 residues. CDR3 protein: CAISAHGTGTYEQYF. DNA of the CDR3: TGTGCCATCAGCGCCCACGGGACAGGTACCTACGAGCAGTACTTC.

The chain links TRBV5-1 to TRBJ2-5, with D unresolved. Trimming cost V 0 bases and J 2 bases, with 2 bases left between them. Germline CDR1 and CDR2: SGHRS and YFSETQ. This CDR3 has 12 amino acids. CDR3 amino acids: CASSLEQETQYF. CDR3 sequence (DNA): TGCGCCAGCAGCTTGGAACAAGAGACCCAGTACTTC.

The rearrangement uses TRBV21-1 and TRBJ2-5; the D segment call TRBD2 is taken from the table without a DNA check. TRBV21-1 is classified as a pseudogene. This CDR3 spans 15 amino acids. The DNA of the CDR3 is TGTGCCAGCAGCAAAGGGGCTAGCGGGGTCGGGATGCGGTACTTC. It yields the protein CASSKGASGVGMRYF.

The rearrangement uses TRBV5-5 and TRBJ2-7; the D is unclear. There are 11 residues in the CDR3. V lost 4 bases to trimming and J lost 4 bases, with 6 bases between them. Per the germline V gene, CDR1 is SGHKS and CDR2 is YYEKEE (reference sequence). The CDR3 sequence: CASSVRYEQYF. CDR3 nucleotides: TGTGCCAGCAGCGTGAGGTACGAGCAGTACTTC.

The chain combines TRBV30 with TRBJ2-7, with D possibly TRBD1 on 6 matching bases. CDR3 length: 14 residues. CDR1 is GTSNPN, CDR2 SVGIG, per germline (reference sequence). Between the trimmed V and J ends, which lost 4 bases and 4 bases, there was a span of 17 bases. DNA of the CDR3: TGTGCCTGGAATACCGGGACAACACCATACGAGCAGTACTTC. Its translation: CAWNTGTTPYEQYF.

The V call is TRBV5-1, the J call TRBJ1-1, with D unresolved. Germline V gene sequence: CDR1 SGHRS, CDR2 YFSETQ. V lost 5 bases and J 3 bases, leaving 8 bases between the germline ends. The CDR3 is 12 residues long. The CDR3 DNA follows: TGCGCCAGCAGAGTCAGTGACACTGAAGCTTTCTTT. Amino acid sequence: CASRVSDTEAFF.

The chain carries TRBV5-5 and TRBJ1-3; TRBD1 matches 7 bases. This CDR3 has 16 residues. CDR1 is SGHKS, CDR2 YYEKEE, per germline (reference sequence). Unmatched junction bases numbered 7, after V lost 4 bases and J lost 0 bases. CDR3 protein: CASSRLTGYSGNTIYF. For the CDR3, the DNA is TGTGCCAGCAGCCGCCTGACAGGGTACTCTGGAAACACCATATATTTT.

The chain links TRBV5-1 to TRBJ2-7; 8 positions match TRBD2. The CDR3 spans 17 residues. The junction had 13 bases not matched to a gene; V was cut back by 2 bases and J by 3 bases. Germline lookup yields CDR1 SGHRS and CDR2 YFSETQ. CDR3 residues: CASSLGIGSGSSYEQYF. CDR3 coding DNA: TGCGCCAGCAGCTTAGGGATTGGAAGCGGGAGTAGCTACGAGCAGTACTTC.

Only a few counts were recorded for this clone. This sequence joins TRBV27 and TRBJ2-7; no reliable D call. CDR1 is MNHEY, CDR2 SMNVEV, per germline (reference sequence). This CDR3 spans 13 amino acids. Trimming left V 3 bases short and J 2 bases short, with 8 bases between. The CDR3 loop reads CASSLSATYEQYF. CDR3 sequence (DNA): TGTGCCAGCAGTTTGAGTGCTACCTACGAGCAGTACTTC.

J is TRBJ2-6 and V is TRBV9; the D gene could be TRBD1 or TRBD2 (5 bases each). Germline loops: CDR1 SGDLS, CDR2 YYNGEE. The ends were cut back, 0 bases at V and 3 bases at J, with 10 bases in the middle. This CDR3 spans 16 amino acids. CDR3 residues: CASSVGGDGGANVLTF. The CDR3 DNA sequence: TGTGCCAGCAGCGTAGGTGGGGACGGTGGGGCCAACGTCCTGACTTTC.

Notes on this clone: One end of the junction is discordant with germline, which a read error may explain. The rearrangement uses TRBV28 and TRBJ2-1; D gene unclear. The CDR3 has 15 amino acids. Germline CDR1 MDHEN, CDR2 SYDVKM. CDR3 coding DNA: TGTGCCACCAGTGGGCGGAAACTCCCGGGCAATGAGCAGTTCTTC. This codes for CATSGRKLPGNEQFF.

The sample holds a few counts of this clone. CDR3 nucleotides: TGTGCCATCAGTGAGTCGTCTTTTGAAGAAAAACTGTTTTTT. Encoded protein: CAISESSFEEKLFF. This rearrangement joins TRBV10-3 to TRBJ1-4; D not resolved. Germline V lookup: CDR1 ENHRY, CDR2 SYGVKD. The CDR3 contains 14 residues. The ends were cut back, 0 bases at V and 8 bases at J, with 10 bases in the middle.

The CDR3 coding sequence is TGCGCCAGCAGTGGACGGGAAAACATTCAGTACTTC. This encodes CASSGRENIQYF. The chain is built from TRBV10-1 and TRBJ2-4; D gene unclear. Germline CDR1 WNHNN, CDR2 SYGVQD (reference sequence). The CDR3 has 12 amino acids. Trimming removed 4 bases from V and 5 bases from J, with 6 bases in between.

This chain links TRBV5-1 with TRBJ1-1; D is perhaps TRBD1 (5 bases). The CDR3 has 14 amino acids. Trimming pared 0 bases from V and 8 bases from J, leaving 14 bases between. Looked up from germline, CDR1 is SGHRS and CDR2 is YFSETQ. CDR3 DNA sequence: TGCGCCAGCAGCTTGGTTTGGTTACAGGACGAAGCTTTCTTT. The encoded protein is CASSLVWLQDEAFF.

J is TRBJ2-7 and V is TRBV7-8; no definite D call. The germline V gene encodes CDR1 SGHVS and CDR2 FQNEAQ. The CDR3 runs to 15 residues. Trimming stripped 4 bases from V and 4 bases from J, with 17 bases between. The CDR3 DNA reads TGTGCCAGCAGCTCGGCCTTCATAGGGATTTACGAGCAGTACTTC. Residues: CASSSAFIGIYEQYF.

V and J are TRBV6-5 and TRBJ1-2, with a tentative D call TRBD1 (5 bases). The germline V gene encodes CDR1 MNHEY and CDR2 SVGAGI. Trimming left V 0 bases short and J 5 bases short, with 16 bases between. The CDR3 sequence is 16 residues long. CDR3 DNA sequence: TGTGCCAGCAGTTACTCGACTGGGGCAGCACATTATGGCTACACCTTC. This gives the protein CASSYSTGAAHYGYTF.

The rearrangement links TRBV2 to TRBJ2-7; no clear D. V was trimmed by 10 bases and J by 3 bases, leaving 16 bases between them. Germline values: CDR1 SNHLY, CDR2 FYNNEI. This CDR3 contains 13 residues. CDR3 nucleotide sequence: TGTGCCACCACGTGGCAGGCGGACTACGAGCAGTACTTC. Encoded protein: CATTWQADYEQYF.

The V gene is TRBV7-9, the J gene TRBJ2-1, with a possible D match to TRBD1 (6 bases). The germline CDR1 and CDR2 sequences are SEHNR and FQNEAQ (reference sequence). The CDR3 has 16 amino acids. Trimming shortened V by 5 bases and J by 0 bases, and 14 bases separated the two germline ends. CDR3 DNA sequence: TGTGCCAGCAGCCGCCGCAGGGGAAGCTCCTACAATGAGCAGTTCTTC. As protein: CASSRRRGSSYNEQFF.

The CDR3 DNA reads TGTGCCAGCAGCTTATTCCCAGGGGGAGTCGCTGAAGCTTTCTTT. It specifies CASSLFPGGVAEAFF. V gene TRBV7-2 combines with J gene TRBJ1-1, with 7 bases matching TRBD1. The germline V gene encodes CDR1 SGHTA and CDR2 FQGNSA. The CDR3 is 15 residues long. V lost 2 bases and J lost 6; bases outside the gene matches: 9.

This chain connects TRBV6-4 to TRBJ2-1; 14 bases are a match to TRBD2. J was trimmed by 9 bases and V by 2 bases; bases with no gene match: 0. The CDR3 covers 14 residues. Per the germline V gene, CDR1 is MRHNA and CDR2 is SNTAGT. The CDR3 is CASSDGTSGSEQFF. DNA of the CDR3: TGTGCCAGCAGTGACGGGACTAGCGGGAGTGAGCAGTTCTTC.

V is TRBV28 and J is TRBJ2-5, with no clear D. The CDR3 sequence is 11 residues long. Germline CDR1 and CDR2: MDHEN and SYDVKM. V was shortened by 4 bases and J by 5 bases, with 5 bases between the two germline ends. CDR3 region: CASSSTETQYF. Written as DNA, the CDR3 is TGTGCCAGCAGTTCCACTGAGACCCAGTACTTC.

This clone was observed a single time. V usage is TRBV7-3 and J usage is TRBJ2-7; 8 positions agree with TRBD2. Looked up from germline, CDR1 is SGHTA and CDR2 is FQGTGA. This CDR3 spans 16 amino acids. Trimming removed 5 bases from V and 0 bases from J; junction bases left unmatched: 9. CDR3: CASSPIGSGNSYEQYF. CDR3 in DNA: TGTGCCAGCAGCCCCATCGGTAGCGGGAACTCCTACGAGCAGTACTTC.

The rearrangement joins TRBV2 to TRBJ2-1; D uncertain. Germline V lookup: CDR1 SNHLY, CDR2 FYNNEI. The CDR3 runs to 13 residues. The germline V and J ends were trimmed by 1 base and 9 bases, with 10 bases remaining between them. DNA of the CDR3: TGTGCCAGCAGTGAAGTGGTAGACGGTGAGCAGTTCTTC. Amino acid sequence: CASSEVVDGEQFF.